A selection of T cell receptor beta chains follows, all from one sample in a study of graft-versus-host responses after intestinal transplantation. The data were produced by immunoSEQ multiplex PCR, yet TCRdb's version contains in-frame clones alone and is incomplete. The sample consists of more than 6,000 clones, roughly 80% of them appearing once. Sequenced material: ileum tissue, taken roughly 19 weeks after transplant. These receptors were obtained from a human patient who received an intestinal transplant, so some T cells may come from the graft donor. Both conserved end residues are part of each CDR3. D genes are given only for firm matches. Clone size is shown for a subset of rows, as once, few, many or a class of expanded clone.

CDR3 protein: CASSLDRGYEKLFF; CDR3 DNA: TGTGCCAGCAGCTTGGACAGGGGGTACGAAAAACTGTTTTTT; D gene: TRBD1; J gene: TRBJ1-4; V gene: TRBV7-6; clone size: .
CDR3 protein: CASSLDGGPFVSLFF; CDR3 DNA: TGTGCCAGCAGCTTAGATGGGGGGCCCTTTGTTTCGCTTTTCTTT; D gene: .; J gene: TRBJ1-1; V gene: TRBV7-9; clone size: few
CDR3 protein: CASSWSRDLTKMNTEAFF; CDR3 DNA: TGTGCCAGCAGCTGGTCCCGGGACCTAACCAAGATGAACACTGAAGCTTTCTTT; D gene: .; J gene: TRBJ1-1; V gene: TRBV7-6; clone size: .
CDR3 protein: CASSVAGVSNTGELFF; CDR3 DNA: TGTGCCAGCAGCGTAGCAGGAGTTTCGAACACCGGGGAGCTGTTTTTT; D gene: .; J gene: TRBJ2-2; V gene: TRBV9; clone size: .
CDR3 protein: CASSPLAVGEQYF; CDR3 DNA: TGTGCCAGCAGCCCCCTGGCGGTCGGCGAGCAGTACTTC; D gene: .; J gene: TRBJ2-7; V gene: TRBV9; clone size: once
CDR3 protein: CASSYQGRGHEQYF; CDR3 DNA: TGTGCCAGCAGTTACCAGGGTCGGGGGCACGAGCAGTACTTC; D gene: .; J gene: TRBJ2-7; V gene: TRBV6-5; clone size: .
CDR3 protein: CTSSLKGLGALTNTGELFF; CDR3 DNA: TGCACCAGCAGCCTTAAGGGGTTGGGGGCCTTAACGAACACCGGGGAGCTGTTTTTT; D gene: .; J gene: TRBJ2-2; V gene: TRBV1; clone size: .
CDR3 protein: CASSFSRASDEQYF; CDR3 DNA: TGTGCCAGCAGCTTTTCCAGGGCTTCGGACGAGCAGTACTTC; D gene: .; J gene: TRBJ2-7; V gene: TRBV5-8; clone size: .
CDR3 protein: CASSLDLAGIFSYEQYF; CDR3 DNA: TGCGCCAGCAGCTTGGATCTAGCGGGGATATTCTCCTACGAGCAGTACTTC; D gene: TRBD2; J gene: TRBJ2-7; V gene: TRBV5-1; clone size: .
CDR3 protein: CASSLIWGNGYTF; CDR3 DNA: TGTGCCAGCAGCTTAATCTGGGGGAATGGCTACACCTTC; D gene: .; J gene: TRBJ1-2; V gene: TRBV11-2; clone size: .
CDR3 protein: CASSQGYQGNTGELFF; CDR3 DNA: TGTGCCAGCAGCCAAGGTTATCAGGGGAACACCGGGGAGCTGTTTTTT; D gene: .; J gene: TRBJ2-2; V gene: TRBV4-2; clone size: once
CDR3 protein: CSVPGQGSSDTQYF; CDR3 DNA: TGCAGCGTTCCGGGACAGGGTAGCTCAGATACGCAGTATTTT; D gene: TRBD1; J gene: TRBJ2-3; V gene: TRBV29-1; clone size: .
CDR3 protein: CASSGTVSGNTIYF; CDR3 DNA: TGTGCCAGTAGCGGGACAGTCTCTGGAAACACCATATATTTT; D gene: TRBD1; J gene: TRBJ1-3; V gene: TRBV19; clone size: .
CDR3 protein: CASSDVGSGANVLTF; CDR3 DNA: TGTGCCAGCAGTGACGTGGGGTCAGGGGCCAACGTCCTGACTTTC; D gene: .; J gene: TRBJ2-6; V gene: TRBV6-1; clone size: .
CDR3 protein: CAISGGEVSNQPQHF; CDR3 DNA: TGTGCCATCAGTGGGGGCGAAGTTAGCAATCAGCCCCAGCATTTT; D gene: .; J gene: TRBJ1-5; V gene: TRBV10-3; clone size: .
CDR3 protein: CASSLTGGYGYTF; CDR3 DNA: TGTGCCAGCAGCTTAACAGGGGGCTATGGCTACACCTTC; D gene: .; J gene: TRBJ1-2; V gene: TRBV7-3; clone size: .
CDR3 protein: CASSKALTGTSNAYEQYF; CDR3 DNA: TGCGCCAGCAGCAAGGCCCTAACCGGGACTTCTAACGCCTACGAGCAGTACTTC; D gene: .; J gene: TRBJ2-7; V gene: TRBV5-1; clone size: .
CDR3 protein: CASSQDHLLRRGRGTEAFF; CDR3 DNA: TGCGCCAGCAGCCAAGATCATTTACTCCGGAGGGGTCGGGGTACTGAAGCTTTCTTT; D gene: .; J gene: TRBJ1-1; V gene: TRBV4-1; clone size: once
CDR3 protein: CASSDSSGRATDTQYF; CDR3 DNA: TGTGCCAGCAGTGACTCTAGCGGGAGGGCCACAGATACGCAGTATTTT; D gene: TRBD2; J gene: TRBJ2-3; V gene: TRBV6-4; clone size: .
CDR3 protein: CASSVLADYEQYF; CDR3 DNA: TGTGCCAGCAGTGTACTAGCGGACTACGAGCAGTACTTC; D gene: TRBD2; J gene: TRBJ2-7; V gene: TRBV25-1; clone size: .
CDR3 protein: CASSSSSGSGGYNEQFF; CDR3 DNA: TGCGCCAGCAGCTCGTCTAGCGGGAGTGGCGGGTACAATGAGCAGTTCTTC; D gene: TRBD2; J gene: TRBJ2-1; V gene: TRBV5-1; clone size: .
CDR3 protein: CASSYPGQGSYEQYF; CDR3 DNA: TGTGCCAGCAGTTACCCCGGACAGGGGAGCTACGAGCAGTACTTC; D gene: TRBD1; J gene: TRBJ2-7; V gene: TRBV6-5; clone size: few
CDR3 protein: CASRMYQETQYF; CDR3 DNA: TGCGCCAGCAGGATGTACCAAGAGACCCAGTACTTC; D gene: .; J gene: TRBJ2-5; V gene: TRBV5-1; clone size: .
CDR3 protein: CASSSGQPNSGNTIYF; CDR3 DNA: TGTGCCAGCAGCTCGGGACAGCCGAACTCTGGAAACACCATATATTTT; D gene: TRBD1; J gene: TRBJ1-3; V gene: TRBV7-9; clone size: .
CDR3 protein: CASSLLIGVQETQYF; CDR3 DNA: TGTGCCAGCAGCTTATTGATTGGAGTCCAAGAGACCCAGTACTTC; D gene: .; J gene: TRBJ2-5; V gene: TRBV7-2; clone size: .
CDR3 protein: CASSYVGGEAYEQYF; CDR3 DNA: TGTGCCAGCAGTTACGTCGGGGGGGAAGCCTACGAGCAGTACTTC; D gene: TRBD2; J gene: TRBJ2-7; V gene: TRBV6-5; clone size: .
CDR3 protein: CASSLQWTGQETQYF; CDR3 DNA: TGTGCCAGCAGCCTCCAATGGACAGGGCAAGAGACCCAGTACTTC; D gene: TRBD1; J gene: TRBJ2-5; V gene: TRBV7-2; clone size: .
CDR3 protein: CASNPAGESTDTQYF; CDR3 DNA: TGTGCCAGCAATCCGGCGGGGGAAAGCACAGATACGCAGTATTTT; D gene: TRBD2; J gene: TRBJ2-3; V gene: TRBV11-1; clone size: .